One and the same sample provided the 16 T cell receptor beta chains below, sequenced in a study of T cells in Graves' hyperthyroidism and ophthalmopathy. The source material, RNA transcripts, was used to amplify TCR beta CDR3 regions. During a first-round RT-PCR of the TCR CDR3, the HTBI primer set was used. MiXCR was run by TCRdb on the multiplex PCR reads, yielding one entry per CDR3 protein. The sample holds about 700,000 distinct CDR3 sequences, around 15% seen once. Sequencing was done on a sample of blood. The receptors derive from a woman in her late teens or twenties with Graves' hyperthyroidism.

The chain is built from TRBV4-1 and TRBJ2-4, with D perhaps TRBD1 (7 bases). The CDR3 covers 17 residues. Per the germline V gene, CDR1 is MGHRA and CDR2 is YSYEKL. V lost 0 bases, J lost 2 bases, and 14 bases lay in between. The CDR3 bases are TGCGCCAGCAGCCAAGATGGAGGGGGCTGGACCAAAAACATTCAGTACTTC. Encoded protein: CASSQDGGGWTKNIQYF.

The chain couples TRBV9 to TRBJ2-7; 11 bases line up with TRBD2. The CDR3 totals 18 residues. Per germline, CDR1 SGDLS and CDR2 YYNGEE. V lost 3 bases to trimming and J lost 0 bases; unmatched junction nucleotides: 11. CDR3 bases: TGTGCCAGCAGCGCCACCGGGACTAGCGGTTCTAGCTCCTACGAGCAGTACTTC. Translation gives CASSATGTSGSSSYEQYF.

This clonotype was seen ten or more times. The chain uses TRBV6-2 or TRBV6-3 and TRBJ2-7, with D possibly TRBD2 on 6 matching bases. V was cut by 8 bases and J by 3 bases, with 17 bases left in between. The CDR3 consists of 14 residues. CDR1 is MNHEY and CDR2 is SVGEGT in the germline V gene. DNA for the CDR3: TGTGCCAGCCCAGGGTGCGGGACTTGCTACGAGCAGTACTTC. The encoded protein is CASPGCGTCYEQYF.

This clonotype was seen ten or more times. CDR3 loop: CATNTGDSGTEAFF. CDR3 in DNA: TGTGCCACCAACACAGGGGATTCGGGCACTGAAGCTTTCTTT. V gene TRBV24-1 combines with J gene TRBJ1-1; 7 nucleotides align to TRBD1. Germline CDR1 is KGHDR and CDR2 is SFDVKD. This CDR3 is built from 14 residues. The junction had 9 bases not matched to a gene; V was cut back by 8 bases and J by 4 bases.

This clonotype was observed many times. The chain joins TRBV28 to TRBJ1-1; D not resolved. The CDR3 loop spans 13 amino acids. The V gene's germline CDR1 is MDHEN and CDR2 SYDVKM. The V gene lost 7 bases and the J gene lost 4 bases, with 13 bases spanning the gap. CDR3 nucleotides: TGTGCCAGCACCCCCGGTGGAGGCACTGAAGCTTTCTTT. Its translation: CASTPGGGTEAFF. Drawing the rest from reference TRBV28 and TRBJ1-1, the complete variable domain is DVKVTQSSRYLVKRTGEKVFLECVQDMDHENMFWYRQDPGLGLRLIYFSYDVKMKEKGDIPEGYSVSREKKERFSLILESASTNQTSMYLCASTPGGGTEAFFGQGTRLTVV.

This clonotype was detected only a few times. The chain combines TRBV20-1 with TRBJ2-7; D perhaps matches TRBD2 (5 bases). The V gene's germline CDR1 is DFQATT and CDR2 SNEGSKA (reference sequence). The CDR3 spans 13 residues. Trimming cost V 5 bases and J 3 bases, with 14 bases left between them. CDR3 loop: CSARTGILYEQYF. The DNA for the CDR3 is TGCAGTGCTCGTACGGGGATCCTCTACGAGCAGTACTTC.

The sample holds a few counts of this clonotype. The chain employs TRBV6-1 and TRBJ2-7; 12 nucleotides match TRBD2. The CDR3 is 15 amino acids. Germline V CDR1 and CDR2: MNHNS, SASEGT. J gave up 3 bases and V 3 bases, and 3 bases lay outside the gene matches. DNA of the CDR3: TGTGCCAGCAGTGAGGGACTAGCGGGCAACTACGAGCAGTACTTC. This encodes CASSEGLAGNYEQYF.

This clonotype was observed many times. V gene TRBV2 combines with J gene TRBJ2-7, with a possible D match to TRBD2 (6 bases). Germline lookup yields CDR1 SNHLY and CDR2 FYNNEI. The ends were cut back, 6 bases at V and 6 bases at J, with 21 bases in the middle. The CDR3 is 15 residues long. The CDR3 is CASSDDRLGRSEQYF. The CDR3 DNA sequence: TGTGCCAGCAGCGACGACAGATTGGGGAGGAGCGAGCAGTACTTC.

This clonotype was recorded many times. The chain joins TRBV20-1 to TRBJ2-7; D is unclear. The V and J ends lost 4 bases and 1 base respectively, with 11 bases between them. From germline, CDR1 is DFQATT and CDR2 SNEGSKA (reference sequence). The CDR3 runs to 13 residues. The DNA for the CDR3 is TGCAGTGCTAATGTACGGCCGTCCTACGAGCAGTACTTC. It is translated as CSANVRPSYEQYF.

There are many counts of this clonotype. The V gene is TRBV12-3 or TRBV12-4, the J gene TRBJ2-7; 9 nucleotides line up with TRBD1. Trimming cost V 5 bases and J 0 bases; bases outside gene matches: 8. The CDR3 length is 16 residues. CDR3 sequence (DNA): TGTGCCAGCAGTCCTCCCGGGACAGGGTACTCCTACGAGCAGTACTTC. This codes for CASSPPGTGYSYEQYF.

The chain employs TRBV7-2 and TRBJ2-1; maybe TRBD2 (6 bases). Trimming removed 5 bases at V and 3 bases at J, with 14 bases between. Germline V gives CDR1 SGHTA, CDR2 FQGNSA. The CDR3 extends over 15 amino acids. The CDR3 loop reads CASSPRAGNYNEQFF. In nucleotides, the CDR3 is TGTGCCAGCAGCCCCCGGGCGGGAAACTACAATGAGCAGTTCTTC.

The chain recombines TRBV3-1 with TRBJ1-2; weak D call: TRBD1 (5 bases). Between the trimmed V and J ends, which lost 1 base and 6 bases, there was a span of 12 bases. Looked up from germline, CDR1 is LGHDT and CDR2 is YNNKEL (reference sequence). The CDR3 is 14 amino acids. CDR3 nucleotide sequence: TGTGCCAGCAGCCAAGGCACCAGGGTGCATGGCTACACCTTC. Its protein is CASSQGTRVHGYTF. Based on the CDR3 plus reference TRBV3-1 and TRBJ1-2, the full variable domain is DTAVSQTPKYLVTQMGNDKSIKCEQNLGHDTMYWYKQDSKKFLKIMFSYNNKELIINETVPNRFSPKSPDKAHLNLHINSLELGDSAVYFCASSQGTRVHGYTFGSGTRLTVV.

This clonotype was observed a few times. This may stem from a read error, because a much larger clone lies one nucleotide away. DNA of the CDR3: TGCAGTGCCGAGGGGGGTCCGTACCAAGAGGCCCAGTACTTC. Translated, it gives CSAEGGPYQEAQYF. The J gene is TRBJ2-5, the V gene TRBV20-1; D possibly uses TRBD1 or TRBD2 (6 bases each). The length of the CDR3 is 14 residues. The germline gives CDR1 DFQATT, CDR2 SNEGSKA (reference sequence).

The chain uses TRBV10-3 and TRBJ1-1; 10 bases match TRBD1. Germline V gene lookup returns CDR1 ENHRY and CDR2 SYGVKD. The CDR3 length is 14 residues. Trimming at V came to 6 bases and at J to 5 bases, leaving 6 bases not matched to a gene. CDR3 sequence reads: CAIRGDRGETEAFF. Here the CDR3 DNA reads TGTGCCATCAGGGGGGACAGGGGCGAAACTGAAGCTTTCTTT.

This clonotype was detected many times. The chain is built from TRBV7-9 and TRBJ2-1; the D gene is possibly TRBD2 (8 bases). V was pared by 4 bases and J by 2 bases, with 30 bases between. The CDR3 spans 21 residues. From germline, CDR1 is SEHNR and CDR2 FQNEAQ (reference sequence). The CDR3 DNA is TGTGCCAGCAGCTCAGTCCCGAGACAGGGAGCGGGAGCTTTCCCCTACAATGAGCAGTTCTTC. It encodes CASSSVPRQGAGAFPYNEQFF.

This chain connects TRBV9 to TRBJ2-3; 8 bases align to TRBD2. This CDR3 is built from 18 residues. The germline gives CDR1 SGDLS, CDR2 YYNGEE. V trimming: 0 bases; J trimming: 2 bases; junction bases outside the gene matches: 11. CDR3 DNA: TGTGCCAGCAGCGTAGGCGAGGAAGGGACTAGAAACACAGATACGCAGTATTTT. The encoded protein is CASSVGEEGTRNTDTQYF.